A selection of T cell receptor beta chains follows, all from one sample in a study of vaccination and CD4 T cells after COVID-19. TCRdb redid the calling of the PCR reads with MiXCR, one entry per CDR3 protein. This table has 6,500 to 7,500 distinct CDR3 sequences, about 30% appearing once. No antigen has been assigned to these receptors. Sequencing used CD4+ T cells from blood, cultured in vitro. The receptors originated from a human donor in good health. Both conserved end residues are part of each CDR3. D genes are given only for firm matches. For some rows the clone size is stated as once, few or many, or as a class when expanded; others skip it.

TRBV6-2/TRBV6-3	15	TRBJ2-4	-	few	CASRHVGIAKNIQYF	TGTGCCAGCAGACATGTAGGTATAGCCAAAAACATTCAGTACTTC
TRBV2	14	TRBJ1-6	TRBD1	-	CASSQQGAGSPLHF	TGTGCCAGCAGTCAACAGGGGGCGGGGTCACCCCTCCACTTT
TRBV6-1	16	TRBJ2-1	-	few	CASSEAESGSYNEQFF	TGTGCCAGCAGTGAAGCGGAAAGCGGGTCCTACAATGAGCAGTTCTTC
TRBV20-1	12	TRBJ2-1	-	-	CSGLPSYNEQFF	TGCAGTGGACTGCCTTCCTACAATGAGCAGTTCTTC
TRBV27	12	TRBJ2-1	-	-	CASSQLYEAQFF	TGTGCCAGCAGTCAGTTGTACGAGGCGCAGTTCTTC
TRBV11-1	11	TRBJ1-1	-	-	CASMEDTEAFF	TGTGCCAGTATGGAGGACACTGAAGCTTTCTTT
TRBV11-3	15	TRBJ2-1	-	few	CASSSTGLSGNEQFF	TGTGCCAGCAGCTCTACGGGCTTATCCGGAAATGAGCAGTTCTTC
TRBV7-9	14	TRBJ2-7	TRBD2	-	CASSLSGGPYEQYF	TGTGCCAGCAGCCTTAGCGGGGGGCCCTACGAGCAGTACTTC
TRBV5-1	14	TRBJ1-1	-	-	CASSFGGSGTEAFF	TGCGCCAGCAGCTTTGGGGGGAGCGGCACTGAAGCTTTCTTT
TRBV5-6	15	TRBJ1-4	-	-	CASSRGVQGTQGLFF	TGTGCCAGCAGCCGAGGGGTACAGGGCACGCAGGGACTGTTTTTT
TRBV30	14	TRBJ1-2	-	large	CAWSVNAGLYGYTF	TGTGCCTGGAGTGTAAACGCAGGGCTCTATGGCTACACCTTC
TRBV5-4	15	TRBJ1-1	-	few	CASSLGIGLNTEAFF	TGTGCCAGCAGCTTGGGGATAGGGTTGAACACTGAAGCTTTCTTT
TRBV7-9	13	TRBJ1-1	-	-	CASSLSGATEAFF	TGTGCCAGCAGCTTATCGGGCGCGACTGAAGCTTTCTTT
TRBV10-3	13	TRBJ2-2	TRBD1	-	CAIGTGNTGELFF	TGTGCCATTGGGACAGGGAACACCGGGGAGCTGTTTTTT
TRBV20-1	14	TRBJ2-5	TRBD2	-	CSAPTSGRGETQYF	TGCAGTGCTCCTACTAGCGGGCGGGGAGAGACCCAGTACTTC
TRBV2	14	TRBJ2-3	-	-	CASSEGRSTDTQYF	TGTGCCAGCAGTGAGGGACGGTCCACAGATACGCAGTATTTT
TRBV20-1	15	TRBJ2-7	TRBD1	few	CSARLRDRASHEQYF	TGCAGTGCTAGGCTCCGGGACAGGGCTTCCCACGAGCAGTACTTC
TRBV11-2	15	TRBJ1-1	-	few	CASSFGPLRGTEAFF	TGTGCCAGCAGCTTCGGCCCTCTAAGGGGCACTGAAGCTTTCTTT
TRBV20-1	10	TRBJ2-1	-	-	CSPNNNEQFF	TGCAGCCCTAATAATAATGAGCAGTTCTTC
TRBV6-2/TRBV6-3	15	TRBJ1-5	TRBD1	few	CASSLGQGVYQPQHF	TGTGCCAGCAGTCTGGGACAGGGGGTATATCAGCCCCAGCATTTT
TRBV6-1	13	TRBJ1-2	TRBD1	-	CASTRDSSYGYTF	TGTGCCAGCACTCGGGACAGCTCCTATGGCTACACCTTC
TRBV19	15	TRBJ1-5	-	few	CASSLTGRQGQPQHF	TGTGCCAGTAGTCTTACAGGCCGACAAGGGCAGCCCCAGCATTTT
TRBV19	13	TRBJ1-1	-	few	CASSIAADTEAFF	TGTGCCAGTAGCATTGCGGCGGACACTGAAGCTTTCTTT
TRBV5-1	15	TRBJ2-3	TRBD2	-	CASGKAGGATDTQYF	TGCGCCAGCGGAAAAGCGGGGGGCGCGACAGATACGCAGTATTTT
TRBV6-2/TRBV6-3	15	TRBJ2-5	-	few	CASRPGRVGKETQYF	TGTGCCAGCAGGCCCGGTAGGGTTGGAAAAGAGACCCAGTACTTC
TRBV6-1	13	TRBJ1-2	TRBD1	-	CASTGTGAQGYTF	TGTGCCAGCACCGGAACAGGGGCCCAAGGCTACACCTTC
TRBV20-1	15	TRBJ2-3	-	few	CSARGGLGGTDTQYF	TGCAGTGCTAGGGGGGGATTAGGGGGTACAGATACGCAGTATTTT
TRBV7-9	14	TRBJ1-6	-	few	CASSFGQTNSPLHF	TGTGCCAGCAGCTTTGGACAGACAAATTCACCCCTCCACTTT
TRBV6-1	15	TRBJ2-3	-	few	CASSEAGTHTDTQYF	TGTGCCAGCAGTGAAGCAGGGACCCACACAGATACGCAGTATTTT
TRBV12-3/TRBV12-4	13	TRBJ1-1	-	few	CASSLEVSTEAFF	TGTGCCAGCAGTTTAGAGGTCAGCACTGAAGCTTTCTTT
TRBV7-9	12	TRBJ1-4	-	few	CASSPDIGKLFF	TGTGCCAGCAGCCCTGATATTGGAAAACTGTTTTTT
TRBV7-2	15	TRBJ1-6	-	few	CASSLVNTDNSPLHF	TGTGCCAGCAGCTTAGTAAACACGGATAATTCACCCCTCCACTTT
TRBV27	14	TRBJ1-5	TRBD1	medium-sized	CASSLGQGNQPQHF	TGTGCCAGCAGTCTAGGACAGGGGAATCAGCCCCAGCATTTT
TRBV10-3	14	TRBJ2-7	-	-	CAISDGAGSYEQYF	TGTGCCATCAGTGATGGGGCGGGGTCGTACGAGCAGTACTTC
TRBV30	14	TRBJ1-6	-	few	CAWSIPGTYSPLHF	TGTGCCTGGAGTATCCCAGGGACTTACTCACCCCTCCACTTT
TRBV20-1	16	TRBJ1-5	-	few	CSARDTQGRSNQPQHF	TGCAGTGCTAGAGATACACAGGGACGTAGCAATCAGCCCCAGCATTTT
TRBV7-8	15	TRBJ1-2	-	-	CASSPLYLANYGYTF	TGTGCCAGCAGCCCTCTTTACCTAGCTAACTATGGCTACACCTTC
TRBV20-1	14	TRBJ1-5	-	once	CSARGGGINQPQHF	TGCAGTGCTAGAGGGGGGGGCATAAATCAGCCCCAGCATTTT
TRBV6-1	15	TRBJ1-2	TRBD1	few	CASRETGESNYGYTF	TGTGCCAGCAGGGAGACAGGGGAGTCTAACTATGGCTACACCTTC
TRBV27	11	TRBJ1-1	-	-	CASGDSTEAFF	TGTGCCAGCGGGGATTCCACTGAAGCTTTCTTT
TRBV7-3	15	TRBJ1-1	-	few	CASSLSPSENTEAFF	TGTGCCAGCAGCTTATCCCCGAGCGAGAACACTGAAGCTTTCTTT
TRBV7-3	15	TRBJ2-2	TRBD1	few	CASSIGTVDTGELFF	TGTGCCAGCAGCATAGGGACAGTCGACACCGGGGAGCTGTTTTTT
TRBV12-3/TRBV12-4	12	TRBJ1-1	-	-	CASSQAVTEAFF	TGTGCCAGCAGCCAGGCGGTCACTGAAGCTTTCTTT
TRBV7-9	17	TRBJ2-3	TRBD2	-	CASSSWWGGQSTDTQYF	TGTGCCAGCAGCTCTTGGTGGGGGGGTCAGAGCACAGATACGCAGTATTTT
TRBV10-3	13	TRBJ1-6	-	few	CAISREQGRHLHF	TGTGCCATCAGCCGAGAGCAGGGCCGCCACCTCCACTTT
TRBV6-1	13	TRBJ1-1	-	-	CASSNRDVTEAFF	TGTGCCAGCAGTAACAGGGATGTCACTGAAGCTTTCTTT
TRBV20-1	13	TRBJ1-5	TRBD1	medium-sized	CSASQGASQPQHF	TGCAGTGCTAGTCAGGGGGCAAGTCAGCCCCAGCATTTT
TRBV6-1	16	TRBJ2-6	TRBD1	few	CASRGQITPGANVLTF	TGTGCCAGCAGGGGACAGATCACTCCTGGGGCCAACGTCCTGACTTTC
TRBV9	10	TRBJ2-5	-	-	CASSVETQYF	TGTGCCAGCAGCGTAGAGACCCAGTACTTC
TRBV6-5	12	TRBJ1-2	-	-	CASSYSSGGYTF	TGTGCCAGCAGTTACTCATCGGGTGGCTACACCTTC
TRBV9	13	TRBJ2-1	-	-	CASSASTHNEQFF	TGTGCCAGCAGCGCCAGTACGCACAATGAGCAGTTCTTC
TRBV19	13	TRBJ2-5	-	-	CASNSHGGETQYF	TGTGCCAGTAACTCCCACGGGGGAGAGACCCAGTACTTC
TRBV6-1	14	TRBJ2-7	TRBD2	few	CASSPTSGVYEQYF	TGTGCCAGTTCCCCTACTAGCGGGGTTTACGAGCAGTACTTC